These T cell receptor beta chains were read from a single sample in a study of human T cells and chemical hapten exposure. MiXCR was run by TCRdb on the RACE reads, yielding one entry per CDR3 protein. The sample has 95,000 to 150,000 distinct CDR3 sequences, roughly 13% seen once. This specimen was whole blood, taken in connection with sensitization to the hapten diphenylcyclopropenone (DPC). These receptors were collected from a woman younger than 35 with alopecia areata. Some clones in this sample may be carry-over from other donors' samples. CDR3s include the opening cysteine and the closing phenylalanine or tryptophan. Fields, in order: J gene, V gene, clone size, D gene, CDR3 protein, CDR3 DNA. A D gene is named only where the DNA matches it firmly. The size field is filled for only some rows; it gives once, few, many or a size class.

TRBJ1-2,TRBV29-1,NA,NA,CSVEGGMGYTF,TGCAGCGTTGAAGGAGGGATGGGCTACACCTTC
TRBJ1-1,TRBV5-1,many,TRBD1,CASSYGTGGRTEAFF,TGCGCCAGCAGCTATGGGACAGGCGGCCGCACTGAAGCTTTCTTT
TRBJ2-7,TRBV20-1,many,TRBD1,CSARRRQGVYEQYF,TGCAGTGCTAGAAGGAGACAGGGTGTATACGAGCAGTACTTC
TRBJ1-1,TRBV6-6,many,NA,CASSFDTFGAFF,TGTGCCAGCAGTTTTGACACCTTCGGGGCTTTCTTT
TRBJ1-1,TRBV6-5,NA,NA,CASSYGELMNTEAFF,TGTGCCAGCAGTTACGGCGAACTAATGAACACTGAAGCTTTCTTT
TRBJ1-6,TRBV4-3,many,NA,CASSQGDTLNSPLHF,TGCGCCAGCAGCCAGGGGGACACATTAAATTCACCCCTCCACTTT
TRBJ2-1,TRBV7-6,many,TRBD2,CASSLTWVAGSHNEQFF,TGTGCCAGCAGCTTAACATGGGTAGCGGGGAGCCACAATGAGCAGTTCTTC
TRBJ2-6,TRBV30,NA,NA,CAWSVLPAVRSGANVLTF,TGTGCCTGGAGTGTACTGCCAGCCGTAAGGTCTGGGGCCAACGTCCTGACTTTC
TRBJ1-1,TRBV20-1,NA,NA,CSARDLRGDTEAFF,TGCAGTGCTAGAGATCTCAGAGGGGACACTGAAGCTTTCTTT
TRBJ2-2,TRBV5-1,NA,NA,CASSLLANPNTGELFF,TGCGCCAGCAGCTTGCTAGCAAACCCGAACACCGGGGAGCTGTTTTTT
TRBJ2-3,TRBV29-1,many,NA,CSVAPASYDTQYF,TGCAGCGTTGCTCCGGCTAGTTACGATACGCAGTATTTT
TRBJ2-7,TRBV12-3/TRBV12-4,NA,NA,CASSHDSAILREQYF,TGTGCCAGCAGTCATGACAGTGCCATTTTACGCGAGCAGTACTTC
TRBJ2-5,TRBV25-1,few,TRBD2,CASSETAVAGGIRETQYF,TGTGCCAGCAGTGAAACGGCTGTAGCGGGGGGGATCCGAGAGACCCAGTACTTC
TRBJ2-1,TRBV7-9,NA,NA,CASSPAGSSYNEQFF,TGTGCCAGCAGCCCTGCAGGGAGCTCCTACAATGAGCAGTTCTTC
TRBJ1-6,TRBV19,many,NA,CASRDLNNSPLHF,TGTGCCAGTAGGGACTTAAATAATTCACCCCTCCACTTT
TRBJ2-3,TRBV28,NA,NA,CASSIPGAPTDTQYF,TGTGCCAGCAGTATCCCAGGGGCACCCACAGATACGCAGTATTTT
TRBJ1-3,TRBV20-1,NA,NA,CSARDQPSSEYF,TGCAGTGCTAGAGATCAACCGTCCAGCGAATATTTT
TRBJ2-7,TRBV7-9,once,NA,CASSLGDRSHEQYF,TGTGCCAGCAGCTTGGGAGACAGGAGCCACGAGCAGTACTTC
TRBJ2-3,TRBV20-1,many,NA,CSATKEVAHTDTQYF,TGCAGTGCAACCAAAGAGGTAGCCCACACAGATACGCAGTATTTT
TRBJ1-5,TRBV28,many,NA,CASRALSNQPQHF,TGTGCCAGCAGGGCGCTTAGCAATCAGCCCCAGCATTTT
TRBJ2-7,TRBV6-6,many,NA,CASSVRSEQYF,TGTGCCAGCAGTGTCCGTAGCGAGCAGTACTTC
TRBJ1-2,TRBV11-2,many,NA,CASSVRGTGSGDYGYTF,TGTGCCAGCAGCGTACGCGGGACCGGCAGTGGGGACTATGGCTACACCTTC
TRBJ2-2,TRBV7-2,NA,TRBD1,CASSPHVGDRGITGELFF,TGTGCCAGCAGCCCCCACGTCGGGGACAGGGGGATTACCGGGGAGCTGTTTTTT
TRBJ2-2,TRBV7-9,many,NA,CASSLALRNTGELFF,TGTGCCAGCAGCTTAGCTCTGAGGAACACCGGGGAGCTGTTTTTT
TRBJ2-7,TRBV9,few,NA,CASSVAAGSGYEQYF,TGTGCCAGCAGCGTAGCAGCAGGGTCGGGTTACGAGCAGTACTTC
TRBJ1-4,TRBV19,NA,NA,CASSNPPGPRAEKLFF,TGTGCCAGTAGTAACCCGCCGGGACCAAGGGCTGAAAAACTGTTTTTT
TRBJ1-5,TRBV19,many,NA,CASSLTDYSNQPQHF,TGTGCCAGTAGCTTGACAGATTATAGCAATCAGCCCCAGCATTTT
TRBJ2-1,TRBV7-9,few,TRBD1,CASSLNPRQGDNEQFF,TGTGCCAGCAGCTTAAACCCGAGACAGGGAGACAATGAGCAGTTCTTC
TRBJ1-1,TRBV6-1,NA,TRBD1,CASTYQTGGNTEAFF,TGTGCCAGCACCTACCAGACAGGGGGGAACACTGAAGCTTTCTTT
TRBJ1-3,TRBV5-4,NA,NA,CASSLGKGTSGNTIYF,TGTGCCAGCAGCCTGGGGAAGGGCACCTCTGGAAACACCATATATTTT
TRBJ2-4,TRBV5-1,few,NA,CASSLTVENIQYF,TGCGCCAGCAGCTTGACTGTAGAAAACATTCAGTACTTC
TRBJ1-3,TRBV7-9,NA,TRBD1,CASSNVRDRSFSGNTIYF,TGTGCCAGCAGCAATGTCCGGGACAGAAGCTTCTCTGGAAACACCATATATTTT
TRBJ2-3,TRBV3-1,few,TRBD2,CASSQEVAGVSDTQYF,TGTGCCAGCAGCCAAGAAGTAGCGGGGGTCAGTGATACGCAGTATTTT
TRBJ1-3,TRBV6-2/TRBV6-3,many,NA,CASSYSERSGNTIYF,TGTGCCAGCAGTTACTCGGAACGCTCTGGAAACACCATATATTTT
TRBJ1-2,TRBV13,NA,NA,CASSLRRDENYGYTF,TGTGCCAGCAGCCTCCGCCGGGACGAGAACTATGGCTACACCTTC
TRBJ1-4,TRBV20-1,NA,TRBD1,CSATGGRGLQEKLFF,TGCAGTGCTACAGGGGGCCGGGGGCTTCAAGAAAAACTGTTTTTT
TRBJ1-4,TRBV21-1,few,NA,CASSSQQGAKDEKLFF,TGTGCCAGCAGCTCACAACAGGGGGCCAAGGATGAAAAACTGTTTTTT
TRBJ2-3,TRBV7-6,few,TRBD2,CASSFSGDEDTQYF,TGTGCCAGCAGCTTTAGCGGGGACGAGGATACGCAGTATTTT
TRBJ1-2,TRBV7-9,few,NA,CASSHPRGLNYGYTF,TGTGCCAGCAGCCACCCCAGGGGACTAAACTATGGCTACACCTTC
TRBJ2-3,TRBV10-3,NA,NA,CAISDRVLSTDTQYF,TGTGCCATCAGTGACCGGGTGTTGAGCACAGATACGCAGTATTTT